Listed below are T cell receptor beta chains from one sample, sequenced in a study of blood T cell repertoires in COVID-19. The assay was immunoSEQ multiplex PCR, and TCRdb's table has in-frame clones only and misses some. The table has about 190,000 clones, approximately 81% seen once; the top ten hold around 20%. The specimen sequenced was peripheral blood. Receptor source: a human donor in a cohort sampled during active COVID-19. Each CDR3 is given with its conserved first and last residue. The order of the fields is J gene, V gene, D gene, clone size, CDR3 protein, CDR3 DNA. A D gene is named only where the DNA matches it firmly. Where a row states a size, it is once, few, many or the class of an expanded clone; other rows omit it.

J gene: TRBJ1-5; V gene: TRBV19; D gene: NA; clone size: NA; CDR3 protein: CASSTQGGSQPQHF; CDR3 DNA: TGTGCCAGTAGTACGCAGGGTGGAAGCCAGCCCCAGCATTTT
J gene: TRBJ2-5; V gene: TRBV6-5; D gene: NA; clone size: many; CDR3 protein: CASSSTRTGVFETQYF; CDR3 DNA: TGTGCCAGCAGTTCCACCCGGACGGGAGTTTTTGAGACCCAGTACTTC
J gene: TRBJ2-5; V gene: TRBV6-1; D gene: TRBD1; clone size: NA; CDR3 protein: CASSDTGTAQGETQYF; CDR3 DNA: TGTGCCAGCAGTGATACTGGGACAGCTCAGGGGGAGACCCAGTACTTC
J gene: TRBJ1-6; V gene: TRBV27; D gene: TRBD1; clone size: NA; CDR3 protein: CASSINRGEDSPLHF; CDR3 DNA: TGTGCCAGCAGTATTAACAGGGGGGAGGACTCACCCCTCCACTTT
J gene: TRBJ1-6; V gene: TRBV11-2; D gene: NA; clone size: NA; CDR3 protein: CASSLGQLNSPLHF; CDR3 DNA: TGTGCCAGCAGCTTAGGGCAGTTGAATTCACCCCTCCACTTT
J gene: TRBJ2-3; V gene: TRBV5-1; D gene: NA; clone size: NA; CDR3 protein: CASSLLSPGGTDTQYF; CDR3 DNA: TGCGCCAGCAGCCTTCTTTCACCCGGGGGCACAGATACGCAGTATTTT
J gene: TRBJ2-1; V gene: TRBV11-2; D gene: TRBD2; clone size: NA; CDR3 protein: CASSYPRTSGIFEQFF; CDR3 DNA: TGTGCCAGCAGCTATCCCCGGACTAGCGGGATTTTTGAGCAGTTCTTC
J gene: TRBJ1-6; V gene: TRBV4-1; D gene: NA; clone size: NA; CDR3 protein: CASSRSGSSYNSPLHF; CDR3 DNA: TGCGCCAGCAGCCGCAGCGGGAGCTCCTATAATTCACCCCTCCACTTT
J gene: TRBJ1-2; V gene: TRBV30; D gene: NA; clone size: NA; CDR3 protein: CAWSLSRGTGGYTF; CDR3 DNA: TGTGCCTGGAGTTTGTCGCGGGGAACGGGAGGCTACACCTTC
J gene: TRBJ1-1; V gene: TRBV7-2; D gene: TRBD1; clone size: NA; CDR3 protein: CASSRDGTGETEAFF; CDR3 DNA: TGTGCCAGCAGCAGGGATGGGACAGGGGAGACTGAAGCTTTCTTT
J gene: TRBJ2-1; V gene: TRBV12-3/TRBV12-4; D gene: TRBD1; clone size: NA; CDR3 protein: CASSLSGGGEQFF; CDR3 DNA: TGTGCCAGCAGTTTGTCAGGGGGCGGTGAGCAGTTCTTC
J gene: TRBJ1-3; V gene: TRBV7-9; D gene: NA; clone size: NA; CDR3 protein: CASSLGGEGNTIYF; CDR3 DNA: TGTGCCAGCAGCTTAGGGGGGGAAGGAAACACCATATATTTT
J gene: TRBJ1-4; V gene: TRBV5-5; D gene: NA; clone size: NA; CDR3 protein: CASSLPAGRPTTNEKLFF; CDR3 DNA: TGTGCCAGCAGCTTGCCAGCCGGCAGGCCCACAACTAATGAAAAACTGTTTTTT
J gene: TRBJ1-6; V gene: TRBV5-5; D gene: TRBD1; clone size: NA; CDR3 protein: CASSLDIQGANSPLHF; CDR3 DNA: TGTGCCAGCAGCTTGGATATCCAGGGGGCGAATTCACCCCTCCACTTT
J gene: TRBJ2-5; V gene: TRBV5-1; D gene: NA; clone size: NA; CDR3 protein: CASSGGQFSETQYF; CDR3 DNA: TGCGCCAGCAGCGGCGGACAGTTTTCGGAGACCCAGTACTTC
J gene: TRBJ1-6; V gene: TRBV28; D gene: TRBD1; clone size: few; CDR3 protein: CASSLGDRENSPLHF; CDR3 DNA: TGTGCCAGCAGTTTAGGGGACAGGGAGAATTCACCCCTCCACTTT
J gene: TRBJ1-2; V gene: TRBV7-3; D gene: NA; clone size: NA; CDR3 protein: CASSLTYRDGYTF; CDR3 DNA: TGTGCCAGCAGCTTAACGTACAGGGACGGCTACACCTTC
J gene: TRBJ2-2; V gene: TRBV9; D gene: TRBD1; clone size: NA; CDR3 protein: CASREKQGAPPGELFF; CDR3 DNA: TGTGCCAGCAGAGAAAAACAGGGGGCGCCCCCCGGGGAGCTGTTTTTT
J gene: TRBJ1-3; V gene: TRBV18; D gene: NA; clone size: NA; CDR3 protein: CASSQERNTIYF; CDR3 DNA: TGTGCCAGCTCACAAGAGCGGAACACCATATATTTT
J gene: TRBJ2-5; V gene: TRBV3-1/TRBV3-2; D gene: NA; clone size: NA; CDR3 protein: CASGGPGQETQYF; CDR3 DNA: TGTGCCAGCGGAGGGCCGGGTCAGGAGACCCAGTACTTC